Listed below are T cell receptor beta chains from one sample, sequenced in a study of blood T cell repertoires in COVID-19. Generated by immunoSEQ multiplex PCR, the TCRdb table keeps only in-frame clones and is missing some. The sample carries approximately 250,000 clones, 84% recorded once. The sequenced sample was peripheral blood. The receptors stem from a man aged 50 to 60 with acute or convalescent COVID-19. Each CDR3 is given without its conserved first and last residue.

TRBV7-9 | ASSLAQAGRPYEQY
TRBV6-5 | ASKSTGSSDT
TRBV6-6 | ASSTRTGAYNQPQH
TRBV9 | ASSVGGHGDEKLF
TRBV19 | ASSPVFPDRGPKGYT
TRBV28 | ASNGAGYNEQF
TRBV2 | ARTSEISYEQY
TRBV11-3 | ASISGSPNTEAF
TRBV27 | ASSFSSGQTYGYT
TRBV2 | ATTGSDTQY
TRBV7-9 | ASSVGGGSGNTIY
TRBV11-2 | ASSFTGTEYGYT
TRBV6-1 | ASSEQVMWTEAF
TRBV5-1 | ASSPTGNKDTIY
TRBV6-5 | ASSYAGTGEGAF
TRBV27 | ASTHRAGSSTEAF
TRBV10-3 | AISHPGQGSRGTQY
TRBV6-5 | ASSYWRNTEAF